This T cell receptor (beta chain) came from a study of blood T cell repertoires in COVID-19. Libraries were prepared by immunoSEQ multiplex PCR; TCRdb keeps only in-frame clonotypes and omits some of them. The sample yields 100,000 or so clones, approximately 91% seen once. In germline, CDR1 is MGHDK, CDR2 SYGVNS. With V trimmed by 6 bases and J by 4 bases, 9 bases remained unmatched. The CDR3 spans 15 residues. Sequencing was done on a sample of peripheral blood. The V and J genes are TRBV25-1 and TRBJ2-1, with TRBD2 matching 7 bases. The receptor comes from a man aged 50-60 years with active COVID-19. The DNA of the CDR3 is TGTGCCAGCAGACCGGGAGGAGGTTGGTACAATGAGCAGTTCTTC. Its translation is CASRPGGGWYNEQFF.